This T cell receptor (beta chain) was recorded in a study of blood T cell repertoires in COVID-19. Study information: PBMCs, B-cell-depleted T cells, or T cells were the source of the cDNA or gDNA that made up the material.

Repertoires were generated with immunoSEQ multiplex PCR, while TCRdb's copy carries only in-frame clones and drops some. Here the sample spans roughly 180,000 clones, about 88% being singletons. Germline V lookup: CDR1 LNHNV, CDR2 YYDKDF (reference sequence). The V and J ends lost 1 base and 0 bases respectively, with 10 bases between them. There are 16 residues in the CDR3. This clonotype was obtained from a woman aged 50 to 60 with COVID-19, enrolled during active disease. The V call is TRBV15, the J call TRBJ1-5; D possibly corresponds to TRBD1 (5 bases). The sample comprised peripheral blood. Written as DNA, the CDR3 is TGTGCCACCAGCAGAGTGACAGACCCTAGCAATCAGCCCCAGCATTTT. This gives the protein CATSRVTDPSNQPQHF.